This T cell receptor beta chain was sequenced in a study of blood T cell repertoires in COVID-19. The Seattle patients, enrolled during active infection, were followed longitudinally. CDR3 size: 14 residues. Trimming cost V 0 bases and J 1 base, with 6 bases left between them. Per the germline V gene, CDR1 is MGHRA and CDR2 is YSYEKL. Clones were read by immunoSEQ multiplex PCR, and TCRdb kept only the in-frame ones, dropping some. Among approximately 330,000 clones listed, roughly 86% were seen once. This chain connects TRBV4-1 to TRBJ2-5; no clear D gene. What was sequenced was peripheral blood. This clonotype originated in a man aged 25-45 years with COVID-19, enrolled during active disease. The DNA for the CDR3 is TGCGCCAGCAGCCAAGAACAGCTCCAAGAGACCCAGTACTTC. Translating gives CASSQEQLQETQYF.